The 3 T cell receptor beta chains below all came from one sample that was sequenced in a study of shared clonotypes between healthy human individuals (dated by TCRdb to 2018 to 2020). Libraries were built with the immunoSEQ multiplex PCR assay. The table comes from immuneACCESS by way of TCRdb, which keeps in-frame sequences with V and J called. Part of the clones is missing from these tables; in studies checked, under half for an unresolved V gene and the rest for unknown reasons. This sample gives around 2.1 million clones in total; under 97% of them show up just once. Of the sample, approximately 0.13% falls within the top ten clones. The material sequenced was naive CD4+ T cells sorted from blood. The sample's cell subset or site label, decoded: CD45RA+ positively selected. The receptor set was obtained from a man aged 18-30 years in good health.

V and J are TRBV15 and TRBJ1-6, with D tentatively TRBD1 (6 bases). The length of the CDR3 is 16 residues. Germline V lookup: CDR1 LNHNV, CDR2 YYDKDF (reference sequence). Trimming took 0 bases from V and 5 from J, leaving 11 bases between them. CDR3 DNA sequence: TGTGCCACCAGCAGAGACCGGGGGGCGAATAATTCACCCCTCCACTTT. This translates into CATSRDRGANNSPLHF.

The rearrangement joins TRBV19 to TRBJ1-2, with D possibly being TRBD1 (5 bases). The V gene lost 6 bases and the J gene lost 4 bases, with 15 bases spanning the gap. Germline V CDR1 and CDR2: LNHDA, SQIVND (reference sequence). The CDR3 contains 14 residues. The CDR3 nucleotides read TGTGCCAGTAGCGTGCGAGACAGATCCTATGGCTACACCTTC. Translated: CASSVRDRSYGYTF.

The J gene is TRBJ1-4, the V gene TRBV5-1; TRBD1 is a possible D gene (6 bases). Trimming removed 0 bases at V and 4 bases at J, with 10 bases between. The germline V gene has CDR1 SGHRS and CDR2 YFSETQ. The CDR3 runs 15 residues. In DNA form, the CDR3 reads TGCGCCAGCAGCTTGGGTGCAGGGGATAATGAAAAACTGTTTTTT. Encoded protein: CASSLGAGDNEKLFF.